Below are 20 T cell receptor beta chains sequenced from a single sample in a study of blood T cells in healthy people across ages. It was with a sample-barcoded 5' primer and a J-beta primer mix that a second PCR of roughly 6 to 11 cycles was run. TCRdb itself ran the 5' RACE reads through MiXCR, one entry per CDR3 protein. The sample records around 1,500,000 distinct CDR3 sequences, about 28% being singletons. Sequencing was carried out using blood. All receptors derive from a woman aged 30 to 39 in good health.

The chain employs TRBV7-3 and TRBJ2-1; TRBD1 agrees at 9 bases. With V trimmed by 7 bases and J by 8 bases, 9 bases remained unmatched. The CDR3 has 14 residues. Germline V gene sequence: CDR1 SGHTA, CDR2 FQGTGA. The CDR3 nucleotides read TGTGCCAGCACCCCACAGGGGGCTGGAGATGAGCAGTTCTTC. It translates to CASTPQGAGDEQFF.

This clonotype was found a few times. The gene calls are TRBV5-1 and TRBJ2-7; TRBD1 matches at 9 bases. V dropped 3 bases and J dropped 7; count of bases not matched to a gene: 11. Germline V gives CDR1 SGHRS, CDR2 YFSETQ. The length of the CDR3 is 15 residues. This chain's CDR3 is CASSSLPGTGWEQYF. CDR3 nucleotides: TGCGCCAGCAGCTCGCTCCCCGGGACAGGGTGGGAGCAGTACTTC.

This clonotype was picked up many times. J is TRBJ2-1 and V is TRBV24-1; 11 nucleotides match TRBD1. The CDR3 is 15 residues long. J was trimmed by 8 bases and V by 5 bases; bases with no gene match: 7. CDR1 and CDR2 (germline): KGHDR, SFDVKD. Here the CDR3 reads CATSVAGTGGDEQFF. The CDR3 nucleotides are TGTGCCACCAGTGTTGCGGGGACAGGGGGTGATGAGCAGTTCTTC.

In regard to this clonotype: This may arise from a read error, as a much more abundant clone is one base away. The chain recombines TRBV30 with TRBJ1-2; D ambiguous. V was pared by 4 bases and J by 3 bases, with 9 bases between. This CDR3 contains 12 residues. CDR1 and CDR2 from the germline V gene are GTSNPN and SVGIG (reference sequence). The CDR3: CAWTDGDYGYTF. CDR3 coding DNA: TGTGCCTGGACCGACGGGGACTATGGCTACACCTTC.

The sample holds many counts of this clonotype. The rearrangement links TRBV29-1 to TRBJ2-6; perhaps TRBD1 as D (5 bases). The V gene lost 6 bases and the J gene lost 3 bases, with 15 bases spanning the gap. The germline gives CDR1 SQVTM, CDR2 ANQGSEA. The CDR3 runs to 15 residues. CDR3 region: CSVSMGPVGANVLTF. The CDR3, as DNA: TGCAGCGTGTCGATGGGGCCAGTTGGGGCCAACGTCCTGACTTTC.

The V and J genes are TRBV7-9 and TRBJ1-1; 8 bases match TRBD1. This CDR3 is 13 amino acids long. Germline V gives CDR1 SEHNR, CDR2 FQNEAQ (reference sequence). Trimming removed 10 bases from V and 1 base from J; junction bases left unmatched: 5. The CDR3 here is CATRTGTNTEAFF. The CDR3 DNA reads TGTGCCACCCGGACAGGGACGAACACTGAAGCTTTCTTT.

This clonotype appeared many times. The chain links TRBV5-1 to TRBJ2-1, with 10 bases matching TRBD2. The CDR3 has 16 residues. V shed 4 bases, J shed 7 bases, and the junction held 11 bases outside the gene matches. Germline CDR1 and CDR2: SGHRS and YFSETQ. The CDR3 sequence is CASSGTSGERSNEQFF. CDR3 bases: TGCGCCAGCAGCGGCACTAGCGGGGAAAGGTCTAATGAGCAGTTCTTC.

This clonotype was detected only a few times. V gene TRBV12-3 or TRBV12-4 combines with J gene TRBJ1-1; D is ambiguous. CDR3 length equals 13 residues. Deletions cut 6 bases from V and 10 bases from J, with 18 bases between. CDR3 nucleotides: TGTGCCAGCAGCTCTGGAGGAAGTTCAGGAGCTTTCTTT. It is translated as CASSSGGSSGAFF.

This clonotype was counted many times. The CDR3 DNA follows: TGTGCCAGCAGTTACCGGGACAGAATCGCCTACGAGCAGTACTTC. Encoded protein: CASSYRDRIAYEQYF. The chain carries TRBV28 and TRBJ2-7; 7 nucleotides match TRBD1. This CDR3 has 15 residues. The ends lost 4 bases at V and 2 bases at J; junction bases unmatched: 8. CDR1 and CDR2 from the germline V gene are MDHEN and SYDVKM.

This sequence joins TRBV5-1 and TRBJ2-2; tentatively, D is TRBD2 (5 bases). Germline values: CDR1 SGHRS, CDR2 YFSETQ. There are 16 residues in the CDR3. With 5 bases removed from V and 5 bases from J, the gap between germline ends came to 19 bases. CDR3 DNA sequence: TGCGCCAGCAGACCCTCCCAGGACCGGGGTACCGGGGAGCTGTTTTTT. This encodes CASRPSQDRGTGELFF.

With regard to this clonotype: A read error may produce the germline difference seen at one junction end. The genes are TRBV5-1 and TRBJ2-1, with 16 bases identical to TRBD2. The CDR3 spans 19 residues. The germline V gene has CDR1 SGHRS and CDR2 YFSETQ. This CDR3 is CTSSLAGTSGGAPYNEQFF. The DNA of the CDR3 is TGCACCAGCAGCCTCGCGGGGACTAGCGGGGGGGCCCCCTACAATGAGCAGTTCTTC.

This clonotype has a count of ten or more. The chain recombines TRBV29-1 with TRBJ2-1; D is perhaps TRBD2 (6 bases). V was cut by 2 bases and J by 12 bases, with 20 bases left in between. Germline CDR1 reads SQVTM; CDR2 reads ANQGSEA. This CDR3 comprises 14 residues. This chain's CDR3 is CSVEPPGDPGGQFF. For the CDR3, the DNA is TGCAGCGTTGAACCCCCCGGGGACCCCGGGGGGCAGTTCTTC.

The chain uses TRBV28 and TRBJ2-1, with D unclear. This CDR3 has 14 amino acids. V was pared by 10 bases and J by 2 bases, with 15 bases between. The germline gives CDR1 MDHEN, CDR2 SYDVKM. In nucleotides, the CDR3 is TGTGCCACCTACTCGGCAGGTCCCTACAATGAGCAGTTCTTC. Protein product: CATYSAGPYNEQFF.

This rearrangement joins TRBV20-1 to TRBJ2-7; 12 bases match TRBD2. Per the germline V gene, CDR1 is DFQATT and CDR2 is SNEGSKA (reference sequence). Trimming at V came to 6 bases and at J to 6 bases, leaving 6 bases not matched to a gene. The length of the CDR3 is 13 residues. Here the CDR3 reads CSARTSGTPEQYF. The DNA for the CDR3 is TGCAGTGCGCGGACTAGCGGGACCCCCGAGCAGTACTTC.

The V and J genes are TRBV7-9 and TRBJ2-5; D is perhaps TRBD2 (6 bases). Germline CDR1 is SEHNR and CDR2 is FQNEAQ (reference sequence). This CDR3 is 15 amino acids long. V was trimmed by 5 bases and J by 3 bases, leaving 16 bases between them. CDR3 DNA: TGTGCCAGCAGCGCCGCCGGGGGAGTAAAAGAGACCCAGTACTTC. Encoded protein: CASSAAGGVKETQYF.

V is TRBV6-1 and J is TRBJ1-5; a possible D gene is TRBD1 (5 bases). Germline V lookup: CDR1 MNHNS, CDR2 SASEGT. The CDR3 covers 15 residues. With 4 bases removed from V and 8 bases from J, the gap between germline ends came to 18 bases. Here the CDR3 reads CASSAQGGAGKPQHF. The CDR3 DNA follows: TGTGCCAGCAGTGCCCAAGGTGGGGCAGGGAAGCCCCAGCATTTT.

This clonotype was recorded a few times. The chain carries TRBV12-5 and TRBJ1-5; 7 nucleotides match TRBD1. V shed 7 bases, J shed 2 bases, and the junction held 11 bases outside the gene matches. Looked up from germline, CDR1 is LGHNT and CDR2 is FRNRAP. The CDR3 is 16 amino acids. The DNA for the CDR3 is TGTGCTAGTGCCCGGGGGGGACAGTCGGGCAATCAGCCCCAGCATTTT. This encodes CASARGGQSGNQPQHF.

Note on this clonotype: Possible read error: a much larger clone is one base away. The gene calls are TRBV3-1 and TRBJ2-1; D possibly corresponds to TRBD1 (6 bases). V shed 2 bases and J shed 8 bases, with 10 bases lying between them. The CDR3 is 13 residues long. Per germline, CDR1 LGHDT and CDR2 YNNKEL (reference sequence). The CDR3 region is CASSQTGIDEQFF. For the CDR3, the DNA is TGTGCCAGCAGCCAAACAGGGATCGATGAGCAGTTCTTC.

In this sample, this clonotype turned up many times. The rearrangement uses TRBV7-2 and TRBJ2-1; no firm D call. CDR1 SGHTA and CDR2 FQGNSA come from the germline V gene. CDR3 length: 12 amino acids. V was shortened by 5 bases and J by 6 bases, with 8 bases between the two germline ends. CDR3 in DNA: TGTGCCAGCAGCCATTACCTCAATGAGCAGTTCTTC. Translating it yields CASSHYLNEQFF.

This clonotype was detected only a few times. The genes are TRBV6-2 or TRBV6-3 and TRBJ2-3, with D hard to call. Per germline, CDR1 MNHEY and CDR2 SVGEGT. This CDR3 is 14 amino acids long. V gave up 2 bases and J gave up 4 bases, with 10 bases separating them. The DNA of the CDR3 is TGTGCCAGCAGTTACCCCCGAATACCAGATACGCAGTATTTT. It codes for CASSYPRIPDTQYF.